The clone carrying this T cell receptor beta chain was picked up one time. Produced via immunoSEQ multiplex PCR; TCRdb's table is partial and in-frame only. The sample holds about 110,000 clones, approximately 90% seen once. V dropped 3 bases and J dropped 1 base, with 10 bases sitting between them. Per the germline V gene, CDR1 is GTSNPN and CDR2 is SVGIG (reference sequence). There are 14 residues in the CDR3. These data come from a study of T cell changes during pregnancy in multiple sclerosis. Material: peripheral blood, obtained in the third trimester of pregnancy. The chain employs TRBV30 and TRBJ1-3, with D perhaps TRBD1 (5 bases). This sequence was found in a female donor with multiple sclerosis, enrolled in a pregnancy study. CDR3 protein: CAWSEGVSGNTIYF. CDR3 sequence (DNA): TGTGCCTGGAGCGAAGGGGTATCTGGAAACACCATATATTTT.